Listed below are T cell receptor beta chains from one sample, sequenced in a study of blood T cells in healthy people across ages. TCRdb recomputed calls from the 5' RACE reads with MiXCR, one row per CDR3 protein. The repertoire has about 1.5 million distinct CDR3 sequences, roughly 40% of them found once; the top ten carry 7% to 9.5%. Sample: blood. Receptors were obtained from a woman under 30 in good health. CDR3s include the opening cysteine and the closing phenylalanine or tryptophan. Fields, in order: CDR3 length, clone size, D gene, V gene, J gene, CDR3 protein, CDR3 DNA. The D gene is left open where the match is weak. Clone sizes are given selectively: once, few, many, or a class where the clone is expanded.

cdr3_length: 13
clone_size: -
d_call: -
v_call: TRBV20-1
j_call: TRBJ2-3
cdr3_aa: CSASNGTTDTQYF
cdr3_nt: TGCAGTGCGAGTAACGGAACCACAGATACGCAGTATTTT

cdr3_length: 13
clone_size: -
d_call: -
v_call: TRBV27
j_call: TRBJ1-2
cdr3_aa: CASSFTTNYGYTF
cdr3_nt: TGTGCCAGCAGTTTCACAACAAACTATGGCTACACCTTC

cdr3_length: 14
clone_size: -
d_call: -
v_call: TRBV10-3
j_call: TRBJ2-2
cdr3_aa: CAISEPLNTGELFF
cdr3_nt: TGTGCCATCAGTGAACCCCTTAACACCGGGGAGCTGTTTTTT

cdr3_length: 20
clone_size: few
d_call: TRBD1
v_call: TRBV9
j_call: TRBJ2-7
cdr3_aa: CASSVQAGQGSKEGYYEQYF
cdr3_nt: TGTGCCAGCAGCGTACAAGCGGGACAGGGGTCGAAGGAGGGCTACTACGAGCAGTACTTC

cdr3_length: 13
clone_size: -
d_call: -
v_call: TRBV3-1
j_call: TRBJ2-7
cdr3_aa: CASSQDPGAEQYF
cdr3_nt: TGTGCCAGCAGCCAAGACCCAGGGGCCGAGCAGTACTTC

cdr3_length: 13
clone_size: few
d_call: TRBD2
v_call: TRBV29-1
j_call: TRBJ2-1
cdr3_aa: CSATGLASWGEFF
cdr3_nt: TGCAGCGCGACGGGACTAGCGAGTTGGGGGGAGTTCTTC

cdr3_length: 16
clone_size: few
d_call: TRBD2
v_call: TRBV7-3
j_call: TRBJ2-1
cdr3_aa: CASSSRLAMSYNEQFF
cdr3_nt: TGTGCCAGCAGCTCCCGACTAGCTATGTCATACAATGAGCAGTTCTTC

cdr3_length: 15
clone_size: -
d_call: TRBD2
v_call: TRBV4-2
j_call: TRBJ2-2
cdr3_aa: CASSPTGTSDWELFF
cdr3_nt: TGTGCCAGCAGCCCAACCGGGACTAGCGACTGGGAGCTGTTTTTT

cdr3_length: 16
clone_size: -
d_call: TRBD2
v_call: TRBV20-1
j_call: TRBJ2-5
cdr3_aa: CSTRDPGLAGQETQYF
cdr3_nt: TGCAGTACTAGAGACCCAGGACTAGCGGGACAAGAGACCCAGTACTTC

cdr3_length: 15
clone_size: -
d_call: -
v_call: TRBV15
j_call: TRBJ1-2
cdr3_aa: CVTSGDRWGGYGYTF
cdr3_nt: TGTGTCACCAGCGGAGACCGTTGGGGGGGCTATGGCTACACCTTC

cdr3_length: 13
clone_size: -
d_call: TRBD1
v_call: TRBV10-3
j_call: TRBJ1-2
cdr3_aa: CAITEQGAGGYTF
cdr3_nt: TGTGCCATCACTGAACAGGGGGCTGGTGGCTACACCTTC

cdr3_length: 16
clone_size: few
d_call: TRBD1
v_call: TRBV6-2/TRBV6-3
j_call: TRBJ2-7
cdr3_aa: CASSSVQRTGAYEQYF
cdr3_nt: TGTGCCAGCAGTTCAGTACAAAGGACAGGGGCCTACGAGCAGTACTTC

cdr3_length: 16
clone_size: -
d_call: -
v_call: TRBV6-2/TRBV6-3
j_call: TRBJ2-7
cdr3_aa: CASSYTSEGSAYEQYF
cdr3_nt: TGTGCCAGCAGTTACACCTCAGAGGGGAGCGCCTACGAGCAGTACTTC

cdr3_length: 16
clone_size: -
d_call: TRBD1
v_call: TRBV2
j_call: TRBJ1-4
cdr3_aa: CASSLRGGQGGEKLFF
cdr3_nt: TGTGCCAGCAGTCTCAGAGGGGGACAGGGCGGTGAAAAACTGTTTTTT

cdr3_length: 12
clone_size: -
d_call: -
v_call: TRBV5-1
j_call: TRBJ2-1
cdr3_aa: CASSLFRGEQFF
cdr3_nt: TGCGCCAGCAGCTTGTTCCGGGGTGAGCAGTTCTTC

cdr3_length: 15
clone_size: few
d_call: TRBD1
v_call: TRBV25-1
j_call: TRBJ1-6
cdr3_aa: CASSDRGLRNSPLHF
cdr3_nt: TGTGCCAGCAGTGACAGGGGGCTTCGGAATTCACCCCTCCACTTT

cdr3_length: 13
clone_size: few
d_call: TRBD1
v_call: TRBV6-5
j_call: TRBJ1-2
cdr3_aa: CASRSGQNYGYTF
cdr3_nt: TGTGCCAGCAGGTCGGGACAGAACTATGGCTACACCTTC

cdr3_length: 12
clone_size: few
d_call: TRBD1
v_call: TRBV2
j_call: TRBJ2-5
cdr3_aa: CASHRGSETQYF
cdr3_nt: TGTGCCAGCCACAGGGGGTCAGAGACCCAGTACTTC

cdr3_length: 15
clone_size: few
d_call: -
v_call: TRBV29-1
j_call: TRBJ2-3
cdr3_aa: CSVARPVSDTDTQYF
cdr3_nt: TGCAGCGTTGCCCGACCCGTTTCTGACACAGATACGCAGTATTTT

cdr3_length: 15
clone_size: -
d_call: -
v_call: TRBV4-1
j_call: TRBJ1-6
cdr3_aa: CASSVGQGFNSPLHF
cdr3_nt: TGCGCCAGCAGCGTTGGCCAGGGGTTTAATTCACCCCTCCACTTT

cdr3_length: 14
clone_size: -
d_call: -
v_call: TRBV3-1
j_call: TRBJ2-3
cdr3_aa: CASSHWAYTDTQYF
cdr3_nt: TGTGCCAGCAGCCATTGGGCTTACACAGATACGCAGTATTTT

cdr3_length: 14
clone_size: few
d_call: TRBD1
v_call: TRBV20-1
j_call: TRBJ1-2
cdr3_aa: CSVPGGQSSYGYTF
cdr3_nt: TGCAGTGTGCCGGGGGGACAGTCAAGCTATGGCTACACCTTC

cdr3_length: 16
clone_size: few
d_call: TRBD1
v_call: TRBV6-1
j_call: TRBJ2-5
cdr3_aa: CASSEGAGGLLETQYF
cdr3_nt: TGTGCCAGCAGTGAAGGGGCAGGGGGTCTCCTAGAGACCCAGTACTTC

cdr3_length: 11
clone_size: many
d_call: -
v_call: TRBV29-1
j_call: TRBJ1-2
cdr3_aa: CSVESLYGYTF
cdr3_nt: TGCAGCGTTGAATCGTTGTACGGCTACACCTTC

cdr3_length: 16
clone_size: once
d_call: TRBD2
v_call: TRBV14
j_call: TRBJ2-1
cdr3_aa: CASSQILAGQYNEQFF
cdr3_nt: TGTGCCAGCAGCCAAATACTAGCGGGTCAATACAATGAGCAGTTCTTC

cdr3_length: 14
clone_size: -
d_call: TRBD1
v_call: TRBV7-2
j_call: TRBJ1-1
cdr3_aa: CASSSRGGQAEAFF
cdr3_nt: TGTGCCAGCAGCTCACGAGGCGGACAGGCTGAAGCTTTCTTT

cdr3_length: 14
clone_size: -
d_call: TRBD1
v_call: TRBV29-1
j_call: TRBJ2-1
cdr3_aa: CSVASGQGPNEQFF
cdr3_nt: TGCAGCGTAGCCTCGGGACAGGGTCCTAATGAGCAGTTCTTC

cdr3_length: 11
clone_size: few
d_call: -
v_call: TRBV5-1
j_call: TRBJ2-5
cdr3_aa: CASGIQETQYF
cdr3_nt: TGCGCGAGTGGGATACAAGAGACCCAGTACTTC

cdr3_length: 15
clone_size: -
d_call: -
v_call: TRBV21-1
j_call: TRBJ1-2
cdr3_aa: CASSQRGGARYGYTF
cdr3_nt: TGTGCCAGCAGCCAAAGGGGGGGGGCTCGTTATGGCTACACCTTC

cdr3_length: 14
clone_size: many
d_call: TRBD1
v_call: TRBV27
j_call: TRBJ2-7
cdr3_aa: CASSLSTGAYEQYF
cdr3_nt: TGTGCCAGCAGCTTATCAACAGGGGCCTACGAGCAGTACTTC

cdr3_length: 16
clone_size: -
d_call: -
v_call: TRBV6-6
j_call: TRBJ2-1
cdr3_aa: CASYPSQGSSYNEQFF
cdr3_nt: TGTGCCAGCTACCCCAGCCAAGGAAGCTCCTACAATGAGCAGTTCTTC

cdr3_length: 11
clone_size: -
d_call: -
v_call: TRBV5-6
j_call: TRBJ1-2
cdr3_aa: CASSLAAGYTF
cdr3_nt: TGTGCCAGCAGCTTGGCGGCTGGCTACACCTTC

cdr3_length: 19
clone_size: -
d_call: -
v_call: TRBV28
j_call: TRBJ1-1
cdr3_aa: CASSSTVGERRGSNTEAFF
cdr3_nt: TGTGCCAGCAGTTCTACCGTGGGGGAGAGGAGAGGGTCCAACACTGAAGCTTTCTTT

cdr3_length: 15
clone_size: -
d_call: TRBD2
v_call: TRBV27
j_call: TRBJ2-7
cdr3_aa: CASSFDSGGSYEQYF
cdr3_nt: TGTGCCAGCAGTTTCGATAGCGGGGGTTCCTACGAGCAGTACTTC

cdr3_length: 13
clone_size: -
d_call: -
v_call: TRBV2
j_call: TRBJ2-5
cdr3_aa: CASSVGPNNEQYF
cdr3_nt: TGTGCCAGCAGTGTTGGCCCGAACAATGAGCAGTACTTC